The 4 T cell receptor beta chains listed next were all sequenced from one sample in a study of OX40 agonist ivuxolimab in advanced cancers. Assay: immunoSEQ multiplex PCR; the TCRdb copy retains only in-frame clones and omits some. The table shows roughly 70,000 clones, with 65% to 90% occurring only once. The material sequenced was CD4+ or CD8+ T cells sorted from blood, taken in a trial of the OX40 agonist ivuxolimab. These receptors were collected from an adult with an advanced solid tumor such as melanoma, head and neck, liver or kidney cancer.

The count of this clone is one. The J gene is TRBJ2-3, the V gene TRBV6-5; D might be TRBD1 (6 bases). The CDR3 is made up of 14 amino acids. Per germline, CDR1 MNHEY and CDR2 SVGAGI. V lost 2 bases, J lost 3 bases, and 9 bases lay in between. This CDR3 is CASSYDRLTDTQYF. The CDR3 region has the DNA TGTGCCAGCAGTTACGACAGGCTGACAGATACGCAGTATTTT.

This rearrangement joins TRBV11-1 to TRBJ2-3; TRBD2 matches 11 bases. The V gene end was trimmed by 5 bases and the J gene end by 5 bases; junction bases not matched to a gene: 9. The CDR3 runs 16 residues. Germline CDR1 and CDR2: SGHAT and FQDESV (reference sequence). This chain's CDR3 is CASSPNSGRVGDTQYF. CDR3 in DNA: TGTGCCAGCAGCCCCAATAGCGGGAGGGTGGGAGATACGCAGTATTTT.

This chain uses TRBV5-1 with TRBJ2-7; possible D gene TRBD2, 6 bases. Trimming removed 2 bases from V and 3 bases from J, with 12 bases in between. The CDR3 is made up of 14 amino acids. Germline V gene lookup returns CDR1 SGHRS and CDR2 YFSETQ. For the CDR3, the DNA is TGCGCCAGCAGCTTCGGCGGGGTGAACTACGAGCAGTACTTC. As protein: CASSFGGVNYEQYF.

The chain employs TRBV23-1 and TRBJ2-2; 7 bases align to TRBD1. TRBV23-1 is recorded as an ORF, its role being uncertain. CDR3 length equals 19 residues. V lost 0 bases to trimming and J lost 4 bases; unmatched junction nucleotides: 14. The DNA for the CDR3 is TGCGCCAGCAGTCAATCCGTCCCGACAGGGCCCGGACGCACCGGGGAGCTGTTTTTT. It codes for CASSQSVPTGPGRTGELFF.